This T cell receptor (beta chain) is from a study of T cell responses to AZD1222 COVID-19 vaccine. Profiled with immunoSEQ multiplex PCR; TCRdb holds only in-frame clones, not every one. The table lists about 110,000 clones, 89% of them singletons. Germline V gene sequence: CDR1 LGHDT, CDR2 YNNKEL (reference sequence). CDR3 length equals 16 residues. The V segment lost 3 bases and the J segment 7 bases; nucleotides outside the gene matches: 9. The table lists this clone with a few counts. The rearrangement joins TRBV3-1 (or the pseudogene TRBV3-2) to TRBJ1-6; 7 bases line up with TRBD1. This clonotype was obtained from an adult in good health. The material was peripheral blood, obtained on day 0 of MenACWY control vaccination. The CDR3 region is CASSQLRGQLNSPLHF. CDR3 coding DNA: TGTGCCAGCAGCCAGCTTAGGGGACAGTTGAATTCACCCCTCCACTTT.